The following is a T cell receptor (beta chain) sequence with its context. Generated by immunoSEQ multiplex PCR, the TCRdb table keeps only in-frame clones and is missing some. Counted here are 200,000 or so clones, over 80% occurring once; the ten biggest clones make up 2.5% to 3%. This sample was included in a study of T cell responses to AZD1222 COVID-19 vaccine. CDR1 and CDR2 from the germline V gene are GTSNPN and SVGIG (reference sequence). V was trimmed by 3 bases and J by 3 bases, leaving 15 bases between them. CDR3 size: 14 residues. This sequence originates from an adult in good health. The chain recombines TRBV30 with TRBJ2-7, with TRBD2 as a possible D gene (6 bases). This sample comprised peripheral blood, obtained on day 0 of MenACWY control vaccination. CDR3 in DNA: TGTGCCTGGAGCGAGACTGGGACTTACTACGAGCAGTACTTC. This gives the protein CAWSETGTYYEQYF.